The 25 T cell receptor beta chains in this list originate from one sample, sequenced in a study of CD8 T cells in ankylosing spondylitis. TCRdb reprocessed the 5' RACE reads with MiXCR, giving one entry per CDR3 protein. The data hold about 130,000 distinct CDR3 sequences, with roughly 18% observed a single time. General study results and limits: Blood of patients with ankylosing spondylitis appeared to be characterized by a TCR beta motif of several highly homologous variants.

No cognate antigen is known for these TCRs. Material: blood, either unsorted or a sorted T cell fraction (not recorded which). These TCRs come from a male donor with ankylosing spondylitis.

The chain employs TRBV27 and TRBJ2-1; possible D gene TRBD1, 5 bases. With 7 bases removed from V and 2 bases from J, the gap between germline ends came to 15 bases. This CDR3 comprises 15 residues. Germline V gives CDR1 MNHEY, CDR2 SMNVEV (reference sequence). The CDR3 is CASTSFAGPYNEQFF. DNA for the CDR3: TGTGCCAGCACCTCTTTTGCAGGGCCCTACAATGAGCAGTTCTTC.

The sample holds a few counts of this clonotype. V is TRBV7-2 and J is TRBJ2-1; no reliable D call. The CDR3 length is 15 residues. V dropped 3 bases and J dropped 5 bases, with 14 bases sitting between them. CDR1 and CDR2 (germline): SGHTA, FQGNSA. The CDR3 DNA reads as TGTGCCAGCAGCTTCCAGGATTTTGGGGACAATGAGCAGTTCTTC. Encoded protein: CASSFQDFGDNEQFF.

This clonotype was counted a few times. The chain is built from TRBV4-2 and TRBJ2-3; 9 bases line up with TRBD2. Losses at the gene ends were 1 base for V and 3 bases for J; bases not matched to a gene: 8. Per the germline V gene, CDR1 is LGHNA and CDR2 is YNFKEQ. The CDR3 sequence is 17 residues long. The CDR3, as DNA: TGTGCCAGCAGCCAAGTGATCGGGCTAGCGGGAACAGATACGCAGTATTTT. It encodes CASSQVIGLAGTDTQYF.

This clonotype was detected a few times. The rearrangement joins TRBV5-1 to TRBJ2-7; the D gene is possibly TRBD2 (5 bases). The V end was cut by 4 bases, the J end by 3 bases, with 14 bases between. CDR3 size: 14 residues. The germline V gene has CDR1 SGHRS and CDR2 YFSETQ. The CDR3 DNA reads TGCGCCAGCAGCCCGGGATCGGCGATCTACGAGCAGTACTTC. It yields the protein CASSPGSAIYEQYF. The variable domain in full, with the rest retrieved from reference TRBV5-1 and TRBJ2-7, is KAGVTQTPRYLIKTRGQQVTLSCSPISGHRSVSWYQQTPGQGLQFLFEYFSETQRNKGNFPGRFSGRQFSNSRSEMNVSTLELGDSALYLCASSPGSAIYEQYFGPGTRLTVT.

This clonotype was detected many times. CDR3: CASSFVSGDGANVLTF. CDR3 coding DNA: TGTGCCAGCAGCTTTGTATCGGGAGATGGGGCCAACGTCCTGACTTTC. The chain links TRBV5-6 to TRBJ2-6; D might be TRBD2 (6 bases). V dropped 2 bases and J dropped 3 bases, with 12 bases sitting between them. Germline CDR1 is SGHDT and CDR2 is YYEEEE. The CDR3 totals 16 residues.

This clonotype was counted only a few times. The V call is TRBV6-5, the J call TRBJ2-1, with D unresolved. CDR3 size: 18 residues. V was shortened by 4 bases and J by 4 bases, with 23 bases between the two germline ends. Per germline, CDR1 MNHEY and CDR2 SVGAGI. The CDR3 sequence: CASSSQVDPSPPYNEQFF. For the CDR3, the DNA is TGTGCCAGCAGTTCCCAGGTTGATCCGTCCCCTCCTTACAATGAGCAGTTCTTC.

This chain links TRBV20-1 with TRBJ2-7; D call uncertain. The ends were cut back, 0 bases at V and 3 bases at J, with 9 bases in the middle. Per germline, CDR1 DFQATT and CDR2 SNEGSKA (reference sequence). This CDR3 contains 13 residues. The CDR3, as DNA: TGCAGTGCTAGAGATCTAGACCGCTACGAGCAGTACTTC. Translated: CSARDLDRYEQYF.

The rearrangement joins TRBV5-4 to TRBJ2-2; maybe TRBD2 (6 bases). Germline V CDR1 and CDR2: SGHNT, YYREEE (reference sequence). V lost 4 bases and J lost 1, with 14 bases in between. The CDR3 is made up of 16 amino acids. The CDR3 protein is CASSRQPGLNTGELFF. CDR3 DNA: TGTGCCAGCAGCAGACAGCCGGGACTGAACACCGGGGAGCTGTTTTTT.

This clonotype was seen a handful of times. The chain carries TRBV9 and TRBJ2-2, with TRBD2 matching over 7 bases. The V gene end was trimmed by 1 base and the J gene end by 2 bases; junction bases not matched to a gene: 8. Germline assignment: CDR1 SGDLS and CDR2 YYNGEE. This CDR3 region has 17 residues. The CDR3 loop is CASSVFPAGVNTGELFF. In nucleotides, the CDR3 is TGTGCCAGCAGCGTATTCCCGGCGGGAGTAAACACCGGGGAGCTGTTTTTT. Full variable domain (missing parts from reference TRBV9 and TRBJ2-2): DSGVTQTPKHLITATGQRVTLRCSPRSGDLSVYWYQQSLDQGLQFLIQYYNGEERAKGNILERFSAQQFPDLHSELNLSSLELGDSALYFCASSVFPAGVNTGELFFGEGSRLTVL.

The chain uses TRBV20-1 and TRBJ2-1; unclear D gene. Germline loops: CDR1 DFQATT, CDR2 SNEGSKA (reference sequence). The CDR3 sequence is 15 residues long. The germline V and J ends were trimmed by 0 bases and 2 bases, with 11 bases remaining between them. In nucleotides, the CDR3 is TGCAGTGCTAGAGAGGACCAGGCGGCCTACAATGAGCAGTTCTTC. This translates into CSAREDQAAYNEQFF.

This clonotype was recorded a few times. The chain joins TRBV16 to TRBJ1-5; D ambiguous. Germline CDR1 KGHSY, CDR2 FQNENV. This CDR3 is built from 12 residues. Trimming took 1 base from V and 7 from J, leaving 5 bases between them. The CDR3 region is CASSQWEQPQHF. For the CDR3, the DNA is TGTGCCAGCAGCCAATGGGAACAGCCCCAGCATTTT.

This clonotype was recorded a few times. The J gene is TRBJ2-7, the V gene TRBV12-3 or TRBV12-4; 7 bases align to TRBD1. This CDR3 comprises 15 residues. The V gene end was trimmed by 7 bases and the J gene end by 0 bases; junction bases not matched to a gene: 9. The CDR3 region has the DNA TGTGCCAGCACCCTGGGACAGTCCATCTCCTACGAGCAGTACTTC. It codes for CASTLGQSISYEQYF.

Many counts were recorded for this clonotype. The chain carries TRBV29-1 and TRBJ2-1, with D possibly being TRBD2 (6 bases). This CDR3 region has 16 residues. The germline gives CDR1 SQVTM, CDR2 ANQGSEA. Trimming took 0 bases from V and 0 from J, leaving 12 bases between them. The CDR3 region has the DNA TGCAGCGTTGAAGATCAAGCGGGTAGCTCCTACAATGAGCAGTTCTTC. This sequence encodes CSVEDQAGSSYNEQFF.

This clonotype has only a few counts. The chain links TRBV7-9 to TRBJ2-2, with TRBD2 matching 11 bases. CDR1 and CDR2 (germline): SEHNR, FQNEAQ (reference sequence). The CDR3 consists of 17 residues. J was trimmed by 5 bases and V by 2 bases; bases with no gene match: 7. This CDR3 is CASSLTSGSVVTGELFF. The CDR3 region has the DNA TGTGCCAGCAGCTTAACTAGCGGGAGTGTGGTTACCGGGGAGCTGTTTTTT.

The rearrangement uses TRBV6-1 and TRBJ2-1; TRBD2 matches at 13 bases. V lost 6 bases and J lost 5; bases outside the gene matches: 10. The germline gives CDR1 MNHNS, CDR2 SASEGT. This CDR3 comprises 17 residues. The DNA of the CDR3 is TGTGCCAGCAGGCCGGGACTAGCGGGACCTCACGACAATGAGCAGTTCTTC. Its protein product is CASRPGLAGPHDNEQFF.

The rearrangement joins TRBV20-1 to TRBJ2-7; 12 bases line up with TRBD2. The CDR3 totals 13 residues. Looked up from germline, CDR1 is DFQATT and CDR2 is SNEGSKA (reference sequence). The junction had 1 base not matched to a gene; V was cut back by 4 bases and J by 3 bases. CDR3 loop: CSATTSGSYEQYF. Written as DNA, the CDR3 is TGCAGTGCTACGACTAGCGGGAGCTACGAGCAGTACTTC.

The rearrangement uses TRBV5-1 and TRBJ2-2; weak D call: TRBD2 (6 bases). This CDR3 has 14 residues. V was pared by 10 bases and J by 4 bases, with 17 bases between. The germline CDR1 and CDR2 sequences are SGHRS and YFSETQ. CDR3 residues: CAGCWREVTGELFF. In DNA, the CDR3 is TGCGCCGGGTGCTGGAGGGAGGTCACCGGGGAGCTGTTTTTT.

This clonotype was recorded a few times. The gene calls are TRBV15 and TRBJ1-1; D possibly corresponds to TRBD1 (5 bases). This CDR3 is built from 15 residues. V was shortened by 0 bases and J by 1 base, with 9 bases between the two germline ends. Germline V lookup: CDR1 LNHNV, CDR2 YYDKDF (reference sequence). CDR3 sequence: CATSRDRGGNTEAFF. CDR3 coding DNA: TGTGCCACCAGCAGAGATCGGGGGGGGAACACTGAAGCTTTCTTT.

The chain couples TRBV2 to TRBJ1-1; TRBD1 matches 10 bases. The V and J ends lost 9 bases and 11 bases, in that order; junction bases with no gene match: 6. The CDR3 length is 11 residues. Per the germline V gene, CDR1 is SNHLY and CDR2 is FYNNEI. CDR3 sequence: CARRQGAGAFF. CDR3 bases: TGTGCCAGAAGACAGGGGGCAGGGGCTTTCTTT.

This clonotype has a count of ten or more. Here the CDR3 reads CASSLGPTYNEQFF. The CDR3 DNA reads TGTGCCAGCAGTTTAGGGCCTACCTACAATGAGCAGTTCTTC. The V and J genes are TRBV12-3 or TRBV12-4 and TRBJ2-1; D ambiguous. CDR3 length: 14 amino acids. Trimming cost V 1 base and J 2 bases, with 6 bases left between them.

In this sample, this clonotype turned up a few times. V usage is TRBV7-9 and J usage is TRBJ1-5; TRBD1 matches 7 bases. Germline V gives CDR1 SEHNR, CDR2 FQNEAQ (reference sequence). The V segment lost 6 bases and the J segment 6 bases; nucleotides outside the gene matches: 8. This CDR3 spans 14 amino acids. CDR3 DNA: TGTGCCAGCAGACAAGACAGGGAGGGTCAGCCCCAGCATTTT. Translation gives CASRQDREGQPQHF.

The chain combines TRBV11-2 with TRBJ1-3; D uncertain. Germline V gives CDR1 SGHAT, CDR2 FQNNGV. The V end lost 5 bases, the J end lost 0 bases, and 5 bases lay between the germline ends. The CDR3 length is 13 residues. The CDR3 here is CASSRISGNTIYF. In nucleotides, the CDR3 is TGTGCCAGCAGCCGCATCTCTGGAAACACCATATATTTT.

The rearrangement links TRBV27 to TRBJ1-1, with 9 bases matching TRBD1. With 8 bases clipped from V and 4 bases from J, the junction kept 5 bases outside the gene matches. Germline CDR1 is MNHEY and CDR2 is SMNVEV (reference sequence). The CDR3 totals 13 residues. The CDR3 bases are TGTGCCAGCGGAACAGGGGGCTTCACTGAAGCTTTCTTT. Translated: CASGTGGFTEAFF.

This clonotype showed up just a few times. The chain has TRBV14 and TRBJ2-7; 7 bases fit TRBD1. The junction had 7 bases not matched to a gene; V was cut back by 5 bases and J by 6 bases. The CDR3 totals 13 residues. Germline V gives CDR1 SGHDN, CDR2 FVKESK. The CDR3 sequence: CASSTGQAVEQYF. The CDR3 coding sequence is TGTGCCAGCAGCACCGGACAGGCGGTCGAGCAGTACTTC. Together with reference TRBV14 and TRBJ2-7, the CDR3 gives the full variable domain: EAGVTQFPSHSVIEKGQTVTLRCDPISGHDNLYWYRRVMGKEIKFLLHFVKESKQDESGMPNNRFLAERTGGTYSTLKVQPAELEDSGVYFCASSTGQAVEQYFGPGTRLTVT.

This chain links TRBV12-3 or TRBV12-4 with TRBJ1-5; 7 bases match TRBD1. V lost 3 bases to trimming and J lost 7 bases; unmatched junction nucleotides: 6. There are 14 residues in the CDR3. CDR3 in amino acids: CASSFEGGSQPQHF. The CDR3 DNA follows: TGTGCCAGCAGTTTTGAAGGGGGCTCACAGCCCCAGCATTTT.